This T cell receptor (beta chain) was retrieved from a study of PD-L1 blockade in urothelial cancer. About the research overall: Males with bladder-origin urothelial cancer made up about 85% of the roughly 29 patients. Analyzed time points were 3 weeks (second dose) and 6 weeks after therapy began. Across blood samples, T cells had a median count of about 150,000.

The CDR3 length is 17 residues. The germline CDR1 and CDR2 sequences are MNHEY and SMNVEV (reference sequence). After removal of 1 base from V and 3 bases from J, the junction contained 6 bases not matched to a gene. Time point specified: peripheral blood 6 weeks after treatment start. The data were produced by immunoSEQ multiplex PCR, yet TCRdb's version contains in-frame clones alone and is incomplete. The sample has about 50,000 clones; roughly 88% are singletons. Here the sequenced sample was PBMCs, taken around atezolizumab (anti-PD-L1) treatment. The gene calls are TRBV27 and TRBJ2-2; TRBD2 agrees at 9 bases. This receptor was taken from a middle-aged man with urothelial cancer. CDR3 nucleotides: TGTGCCAGCAGTTTATACGCGGGAGGGCCAGACACCGGGGAGCTGTTTTTT. Translating it yields CASSLYAGGPDTGELFF.